This T cell receptor (beta chain) was profiled in a study of T cells expressing NK-cell markers. The CDR3 is made up of 14 amino acids. Germline-derived CDR1 and CDR2 are PRHDT and FYEKMQ (reference sequence). TCRdb reprocessed the 5' RACE reads and stores each CDR3 protein as one record, lacking DNA. The sample is made up of 400,000 to 550,000 distinct CDR3 sequences, and the top ten hold approximately 7% of it. Sequencing input: blood T cells: a sorted CD56 or NKG2C T cell subset, CD4+ or CD8+ T cells, or bulk PBMC T cells (not recorded which). The sequence came from a woman aged 18 to 75 in good health. V and J are TRBV13 and TRBJ2-7; TCRdb proposes TRBD1, but this gene call is untestable without DNA. The chain's CDR3 is CASSFTRVRHEQYF.